This T cell receptor beta chain was obtained from a study of CD4 T cells in relation to SARS-CoV-2 and coronaviruses. Whole-study context: Shared crossreactive spike epitopes were mapped to their HLA restriction. General study findings and limits: No crossreactivity against non-spike viral proteins was tested here.

On this clone: Its antigen remains unidentified.

The unexposed donors gave CD4+ T cells in about 2011-2018, prior to COVID-19. CD4+ T cells were isolated from the cells after around 11 days of culture. Sequencing used immunoSEQ multiplex PCR; TCRdb keeps in-frame clones, though not all of them. This table has around 25,000 clones, roughly 80% appearing once. Sequencing was performed on CD4+ T cells from PBMCs, cultured in vitro. The sequence derives from a human donor in good health.

CDR3 protein: CAIGREPSGSADTQYF. The CDR3, as DNA: TGTGCCATCGGGCGGGAGCCTAGCGGGAGCGCAGATACGCAGTATTTT. The V gene is TRBV10-3, the J gene TRBJ2-3; 10 bases are a match to TRBD2. Germline values: CDR1 ENHRY, CDR2 SYGVKD. The CDR3 length is 16 residues. J was trimmed by 4 bases and V by 8 bases; bases with no gene match: 12.